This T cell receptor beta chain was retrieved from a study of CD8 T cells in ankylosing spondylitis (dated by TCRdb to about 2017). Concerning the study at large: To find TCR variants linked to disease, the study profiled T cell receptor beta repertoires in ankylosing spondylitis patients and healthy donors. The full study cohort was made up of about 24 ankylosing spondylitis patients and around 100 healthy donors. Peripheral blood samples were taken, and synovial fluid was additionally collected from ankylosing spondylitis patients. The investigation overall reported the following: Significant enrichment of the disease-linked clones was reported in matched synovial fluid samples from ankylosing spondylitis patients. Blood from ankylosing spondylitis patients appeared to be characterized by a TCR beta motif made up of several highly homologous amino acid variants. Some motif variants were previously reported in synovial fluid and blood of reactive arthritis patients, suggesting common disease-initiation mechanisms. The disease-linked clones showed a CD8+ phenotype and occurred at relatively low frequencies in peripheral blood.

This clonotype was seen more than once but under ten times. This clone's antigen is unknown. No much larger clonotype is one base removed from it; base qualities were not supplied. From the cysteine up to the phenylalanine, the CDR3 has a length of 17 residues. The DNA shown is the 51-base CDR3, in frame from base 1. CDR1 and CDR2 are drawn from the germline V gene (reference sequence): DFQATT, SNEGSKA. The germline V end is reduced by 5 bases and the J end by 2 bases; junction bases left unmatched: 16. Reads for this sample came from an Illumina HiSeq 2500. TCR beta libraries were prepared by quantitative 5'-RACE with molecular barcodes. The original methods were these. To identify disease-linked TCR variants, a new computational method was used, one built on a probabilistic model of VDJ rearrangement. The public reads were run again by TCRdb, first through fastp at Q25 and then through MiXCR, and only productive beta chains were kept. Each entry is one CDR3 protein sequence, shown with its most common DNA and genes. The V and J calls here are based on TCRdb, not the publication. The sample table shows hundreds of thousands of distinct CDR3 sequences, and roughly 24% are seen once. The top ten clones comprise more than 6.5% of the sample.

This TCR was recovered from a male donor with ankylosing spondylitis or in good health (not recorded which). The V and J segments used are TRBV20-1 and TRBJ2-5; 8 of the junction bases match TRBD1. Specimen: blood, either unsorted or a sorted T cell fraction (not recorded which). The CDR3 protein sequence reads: CSAPPGQGGHGQETQYF. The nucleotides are TGCAGTGCTCCGCCCGGACAGGGAGGCCATGGGCAAGAGACCCAGTACTTC.